This entry concerns a single T cell receptor beta chain. The CDR3 runs 14 residues. Trimming left V 3 bases short and J 1 base short, with 7 bases between. Looked up from germline, CDR1 is ENHRY and CDR2 is SYGVKD. This sample was taken from a study of blood T cell repertoires in COVID-19. Turning to the study itself: T cells, B-cell-depleted T cells, or PBMCs provided the cDNA or gDNA that served as material.

Libraries were prepared by immunoSEQ multiplex PCR; TCRdb keeps only in-frame clonotypes and omits some of them. The table shows about 200,000 clones, with approximately 90% occurring only once. Recovery among Cohort 3 donors was established by two negative PCRs, clearance, or symptom resolution. The receptor was isolated from a woman in her thirties who had recovered from COVID-19. This sequence joins TRBV10-3 and TRBJ1-5; a weak D match, TRBD1 (5 bases). Source material: PBMCs or T cells enriched from blood (not recorded which). The CDR3 DNA sequence: TGTGCCATCAGTGAACAGGAGAGCAATCAGCCCCAGCATTTT. Translating gives CAISEQESNQPQHF.